The T cell receptor (beta chain) under discussion was sequenced for a study of CXCR3-negative and CXCR3-positive naive CD8 T cells. Study-level results: Whereas both naive subsets had comparably high diversity, memory CD8+ cells had much lower diversity.

The V gene's germline CDR1 is DFQATT and CDR2 SNEGSKA (reference sequence). The CDR3 spans 17 residues. Sorting was done in triplicate for each CD8+ T cell subset (about 320,000 cells each). The TRB libraries of cDNA were built by UMI-labeled 5' RACE. No DNA is given; TCRdb re-called the 5' RACE reads and lists each CDR3 protein once. This sample's table has tens of thousands of distinct CDR3 sequences. On this clonotype: Its specificity is unknown.

This sequence joins TRBV20-1 and TRBJ2-7; the D call of TRBD1 rests on TCRdb alone, since no DNA is present to check it. This sequence originates from a human donor in good health. Some clones in this sample may be carry-over from other donors' samples. Sequencing was done on a sample of memory CD8+ T cells from blood. The CDR3 here is CSARALRGAEDTDEQYF.